Below are 32 T cell receptor beta chains sequenced from a single sample in a study of T cells expressing NK-cell markers. TCRdb reprocessed the 5' RACE reads and reports one entry per CDR3 protein, with no DNA. Its table records roughly 180,000 distinct CDR3 sequences. The sample taken for sequencing was blood T cells: a sorted CD56 or NKG2C T cell subset, CD4+ or CD8+ T cells, or bulk PBMC T cells (not recorded which). These receptor sequences come from a man aged 18-75 years in good health.

The V and J genes are TRBV14 and TRBJ1-6. The CDR3 runs 15 residues. The germline V gene encodes CDR1 SGHDN and CDR2 FVKESK. CDR3 residues: CASSQESFGNSPLHF. The full variable domain, with the rest looked up from reference TRBV14 and TRBJ1-6, is EAGVTQFPSHSVIEKGQTVTLRCDPISGHDNLYWYRRVMGKEIKFLLHFVKESKQDESGMPNNRFLAERTGGTYSTLKVQPAELEDSGVYFCASSQESFGNSPLHFGNGTRLTVT.

This rearrangement joins TRBV6-1 to TRBJ1-1; TCRdb proposes TRBD1, but this gene call is untestable without DNA. This CDR3 spans 15 amino acids. Per the germline V gene, CDR1 is MNHNS and CDR2 is SASEGT. This chain's CDR3 is CASSWGRMRETEAFF.

The chain joins TRBV19 to TRBJ1-2; TCRdb returns TRBD1, unconfirmable since there is no DNA. The CDR3 extends over 12 amino acids. Per germline, CDR1 LNHDA and CDR2 SQIVND (reference sequence). The CDR3 here is CASRQEVYGYTF.

The chain links TRBV9 to TRBJ2-5; TCRdb's D call of TRBD1 is untestable without DNA. CDR3 size: 18 residues. Looked up from germline, CDR1 is SGDLS and CDR2 is YYNGEE. The chain's CDR3 is CASSTPGKGGGGFPVQYF.

V and J are TRBV5-1 and TRBJ2-6; TCRdb returns TRBD1, unconfirmable since there is no DNA. This CDR3 has 18 residues. The V gene's germline CDR1 is SGHRS and CDR2 YFSETQ. CDR3 sequence: CASAPAQGAHSGANVLTF.

This rearrangement joins TRBV4-2 to TRBJ2-3; TCRdb outputs TRBD1, but without DNA this stays unchecked. This CDR3 spans 16 amino acids. Germline-derived CDR1 and CDR2 are LGHNA and YNFKEQ. CDR3 sequence: CASSQDIGGPTDTQYF.

The rearrangement joins TRBV25-1 to TRBJ2-6. Germline V gene lookup returns CDR1 MGHDK and CDR2 SYGVNS. This CDR3 contains 14 residues. The CDR3 loop is CASGHGSGANVLTF.

This chain connects TRBV4-2 to TRBJ1-1. The V gene's germline CDR1 is LGHNA and CDR2 YNFKEQ. The CDR3 extends over 15 amino acids. The CDR3 reads CASSHEGLPNTEAFF.

The chain links TRBV11-2 to TRBJ2-1; TCRdb designates TRBD1, a call that cannot be tested without DNA. From germline, CDR1 is SGHAT and CDR2 FQNNGV. This CDR3 has 15 amino acids. The CDR3 sequence: CASSPRQGRVREQFF.

The genes are TRBV10-3 and TRBJ1-2; checking the TCRdb D call of TRBD1 is not possible without DNA. The CDR3 length is 13 residues. From germline, CDR1 is ENHRY and CDR2 SYGVKD. The CDR3 protein is CATTGTAVFGYTF.

The V call is TRBV2, the J call TRBJ2-5; TCRdb outputs TRBD1, but without DNA this stays unchecked. Germline loops: CDR1 SNHLY, CDR2 FYNNEI. The CDR3 has 14 amino acids. CDR3 in amino acids: CASRTTGSAETQYF.

The chain combines TRBV27 with TRBJ1-2; the D gene TCRdb calls, TRBD1, cannot be checked with no DNA. Germline CDR1 and CDR2: MNHEY and SMNVEV (reference sequence). CDR3 length: 14 amino acids. CDR3 residues: CASRRGHPNYGYTF.

The chain uses TRBV5-1 and TRBJ2-2; TCRdb selects TRBD1, and the lack of DNA leaves this call unchecked. The CDR3 is 15 residues long. CDR1 and CDR2 (germline): SGHRS, YFSETQ. The CDR3 is CASSWTGDQTGELFF.

This chain joins TRBV28 and TRBJ2-7; TCRdb designates TRBD1, a call that cannot be tested without DNA. The CDR3 consists of 16 residues. Germline CDR1 reads MDHEN; CDR2 reads SYDVKM. CDR3 sequence reads: CASSKTGGSSNYEQYF.

The V and J genes are TRBV11-2 and TRBJ2-7. Germline-derived CDR1 and CDR2 are SGHAT and FQNNGV. The CDR3 runs to 14 residues. The CDR3 loop reads CASSSRGIGYEQYF.

The V and J genes are TRBV3-1 and TRBJ2-1; TCRdb gives TRBD2 as the D gene, but with no DNA this cannot be confirmed. There are 14 residues in the CDR3. The germline gives CDR1 LGHDT, CDR2 YNNKEL (reference sequence). This chain's CDR3 is CASSQPGGYNEQFF.

J is TRBJ2-7 and V is TRBV28; TCRdb lists TRBD2, though no DNA is available to test this call. This CDR3 is 14 amino acids long. Germline V lookup: CDR1 MDHEN, CDR2 SYDVKM. CDR3 protein: CASSGLAETYEQYF.

This chain uses TRBV20-1 with TRBJ2-1; the TCRdb D gene call, TRBD1, has no DNA to confirm it. CDR1 is DFQATT, CDR2 SNEGSKA, per germline (reference sequence). The CDR3 loop spans 15 amino acids. The CDR3 loop is CSARDFGGEYNEQFF.

The chain employs TRBV5-1 and TRBJ1-3. CDR1 is SGHRS and CDR2 is YFSETQ in the germline V gene. The length of the CDR3 is 14 residues. CDR3 sequence reads: CASSLDLSGNTIYF.

This rearrangement joins TRBV6-5 to TRBJ1-2; TCRdb's D call, TRBD1, is unchecked because there is no DNA. CDR1 and CDR2 from the germline V gene are MNHEY and SVGAGI. The CDR3 has 17 amino acids. CDR3 protein: CASSYGTGDAGNYGYTF.

The rearrangement joins TRBV20-1 to TRBJ2-7; with no DNA, the TCRdb D assignment of TRBD1 cannot be verified. CDR1 and CDR2 (germline): DFQATT, SNEGSKA (reference sequence). The CDR3 sequence is 14 residues long. CDR3 amino acids: CSARDLPGGYEQYF.

The chain couples TRBV2 to TRBJ1-2; TCRdb's assignment of TRBD1 cannot be checked, as there is no DNA. CDR1 and CDR2 from the germline V gene are SNHLY and FYNNEI. CDR3 size: 15 residues. The CDR3 loop is CASSDSTGGDYGYTF.

The rearrangement joins TRBV5-6 to TRBJ2-6. Germline V lookup: CDR1 SGHDT, CDR2 YYEEEE. The CDR3 length is 14 residues. This CDR3 reads CASSLDFGANVLTF. The variable domain in full, with the rest retrieved from reference TRBV5-6 and TRBJ2-6, is DAGVTQSPTHLIKTRGQQVTLRCSPKSGHDTVSWYQQALGQGPQFIFQYYEEEERQRGNFPDRFSGHQFPNYSSELNVNALLLGDSALYLCASSLDFGANVLTFGAGSRLTVL.

The V call is TRBV11-2, the J call TRBJ2-2; the TCRdb D gene call, TRBD1, has no DNA to confirm it. CDR3 length: 13 residues. CDR1 and CDR2 from the germline V gene are SGHAT and FQNNGV. CDR3 loop: CASSQAGAGELFF.

The J gene is TRBJ2-1, the V gene TRBV6-4; absent DNA, TCRdb's TRBD1 call cannot be checked. Germline V gives CDR1 MRHNA, CDR2 SNTAGT. The CDR3 spans 17 residues. The CDR3 here is CASSDSEPQGANNEQFF.

CDR3 in amino acids: CASSGQGQTMNTEAFF. The V and J genes are TRBV18 and TRBJ1-1; TCRdb designates TRBD1, a call that cannot be tested without DNA. CDR3 length: 16 amino acids. Germline assignment: CDR1 KGHSH and CDR2 LQKENI.

The J gene is TRBJ2-7, the V gene TRBV11-2; TCRdb's D call, TRBD1, is unchecked because there is no DNA. The CDR3 contains 15 residues. CDR1 and CDR2 (germline): SGHAT, FQNNGV. The CDR3: CASSLGPGAYYEQYF. The complete variable domain, with remaining parts taken from reference TRBV11-2 and TRBJ2-7, reads EAGVAQSPRYKIIEKRQSVAFWCNPISGHATLYWYQQILGQGPKLLIQFQNNGVVDDSQLPKDRFSAERLKGVDSTLKIQPAKLEDSAVYLCASSLGPGAYYEQYFGPGTRLTVT.

The CDR3: CASSGGQDRTYEQYF. J is TRBJ2-7 and V is TRBV7-9; TCRdb's assignment of TRBD1 cannot be checked, as there is no DNA. Germline V lookup: CDR1 SEHNR, CDR2 FQNEAQ (reference sequence). The CDR3 is 15 residues long.

The chain combines TRBV9 with TRBJ2-7; checking the TCRdb D call of TRBD1 is not possible without DNA. CDR3 length equals 13 residues. The germline V gene encodes CDR1 SGDLS and CDR2 YYNGEE. CDR3 amino acids: CASSGTGSYEQYF.

The CDR3 here is CASSDGLHSGELFF. This chain joins TRBV9 and TRBJ2-2. The CDR3 covers 14 residues. The germline V gene encodes CDR1 SGDLS and CDR2 YYNGEE.

The chain couples TRBV7-2 to TRBJ2-7. Per germline, CDR1 SGHTA and CDR2 FQGNSA. The CDR3 consists of 15 residues. CDR3 in amino acids: CASSGLVGSSYEQYF.

The chain recombines TRBV27 with TRBJ2-1. Germline CDR1 and CDR2: MNHEY and SMNVEV (reference sequence). This CDR3 has 17 amino acids. The CDR3 spells CASSLSIPGTAYNEQFF.